Reported below is one T cell receptor beta chain. The sample's time point: after neoadjuvant nivolumab, at surgical resection. This table comes from immunoSEQ multiplex PCR, and its TCRdb copy is limited to in-frame clones, with some not included. The table shows almost 8,500 clones, with roughly 70% occurring only once. This specimen comes from a study of neoadjuvant anti-PD-1 for oral cavity cancer. This CDR3 is built from 18 residues. Germline CDR1 KGHSH, CDR2 LQKENI. The V and J ends lost 3 bases and 6 bases, in that order; junction bases with no gene match: 15. The source was PBMCs, collected after nivolumab (anti-PD-1) treatment. The clonotype originates from a person aged 35-80 years with oral cavity squamous cell carcinoma. The J gene is TRBJ1-1, the V gene TRBV18, with 11 bases fitting TRBD1. CDR3 sequence (DNA): TGTGCCAGCTCACCTAGGACAGGGGGCGCGGGACTCAAGGCTGAAGCTTTCTTT. Its translation is CASSPRTGGAGLKAEAFF.